This T cell receptor beta chain stems from a study of cytomegalovirus exposure and HLA in healthy donors. Whole-study context: Assignment to the Caucasian-associated ancestry cluster applied to 81% of the approximately 400 genotyped donors. Whole-study results and caveats: In vitro experiments confirmed that a few CMV-associated chains were specific for CMV antigens.

This clone was detected only a few times. Its antigen is unknown. The PCR had 60 Vbeta and 13 Jbeta primers. TCRdb's copy holds only in-frame clones and misses some; the assay was immunoSEQ multiplex PCR. In the table there are 100,000 to 120,000 clones, under 70% of which are singletons. V lost 3 bases and J lost 6; bases outside the gene matches: 11. Per the germline V gene, CDR1 is SGDLS and CDR2 is YYNGEE. The CDR3 is 16 residues long. The sequencing input was PBMCs. The V call is TRBV9, the J call TRBJ2-2; TRBD2 aligns across 7 bases. The TCR comes from a man younger than 30 in good health and CMV-seropositive. The CDR3 region is CASSAPKRGISGELFF. The CDR3 bases are TGTGCCAGCAGCGCCCCAAAGCGGGGTATCTCCGGGGAGCTGTTTTTT.